This TCR beta chain originates from a study of shared clonotypes between healthy human individuals. Study-level findings and limits: Among donors, clonotype sharing was expected to be affected by sequencing depth.

The repertoire was sequenced with immunoSEQ multiplex PCR; TCRdb's copy has only in-frame clones and lacks some. Among 950,000 to 1,100,000 clones, around 78% were seen once, and the ten largest hold 0.5% to 0.65%. A note on this clone: Its antigen is not identified.

This CDR3 spans 11 amino acids. Germline V gene data show CDR1 as MNHEY and CDR2 as SVGAGI. Deletions cut 8 bases from V and 3 bases from J, with 5 bases between. Sequencing was performed on memory CD4+ T cells from PBMCs. The subset denotes: CD45RA-negative fraction. This clonotype originated in a man between 18 and 29 years old in good health. Some clones in this sample may be carry-over from other donors' samples. This chain links TRBV6-5 with TRBJ1-3; D not certain. CDR3 sequence: CASEVGNTIYF. The CDR3 DNA reads TGTGCCAGCGAGGTTGGAAACACCATATATTTT.